These 5 T cell receptor beta chains came from one sample sequenced in a study of T cell responses to AZD1222 COVID-19 vaccine. Measured with immunoSEQ multiplex PCR; TCRdb has only the in-frame clones, and not every one. The sample shows 150,000 to 200,000 clones, approximately 90% of them seen only once. Sequenced here: peripheral blood, sampled on day 0 of AZD1222 vaccination. These receptors all come from an adult in good health.

The V gene is TRBV29-1, the J gene TRBJ1-5, with D perhaps matching TRBD1 (5 bases). The germline V gene has CDR1 SQVTM and CDR2 ANQGSEA. V shed 2 bases and J shed 7 bases, with 12 bases lying between them. This CDR3 region has 13 residues. The CDR3 reads CSVERGVGQPQHF. The CDR3 nucleotides are TGCAGCGTTGAACGGGGGGTAGGGCAGCCCCAGCATTTT.

The rearrangement joins TRBV11-3 to TRBJ2-7, with 10 nucleotides matching TRBD1. The CDR3 contains 16 residues. V dropped 3 bases and J dropped 5; count of bases not matched to a gene: 10. Germline CDR1 is SGHNT and CDR2 is YENEEA. For the CDR3, the DNA is TGTGCCAGCAGCTTCTCAGTCGGGACAGGGGACAACGAGCAGTACTTC. It encodes CASSFSVGTGDNEQYF. Together with reference TRBV11-3 and TRBJ2-7, the CDR3 gives the full variable domain: EAGVVQSPRYKIIEKKQPVAFWCNPISGHNTLYWYLQNLGQGPELLIRYENEEAVDDSQLPKDRFSAERLKGVDSTLKIQPAELGDSAVYLCASSFSVGTGDNEQYFGPGTRLTVT.

This clone is a singleton in its sample. The rearrangement joins TRBV19 to TRBJ2-7; D gene ambiguous. Trimming removed 5 bases at V and 0 bases at J, with 14 bases between. Per the germline V gene, CDR1 is LNHDA and CDR2 is SQIVND (reference sequence). This CDR3 contains 15 residues. CDR3 region: CASSSGQASSYEQYF. The CDR3 DNA reads TGTGCCAGTAGTTCAGGTCAGGCTAGCTCCTACGAGCAGTACTTC.

This chain connects TRBV4-2 to TRBJ1-2; perhaps TRBD1 as D (6 bases). Germline CDR1 is LGHNA and CDR2 is YNFKEQ. The CDR3 spans 17 residues. The V end lost 0 bases, the J end lost 4 bases, and 18 bases lay between the germline ends. The CDR3 loop reads CASSQDQTGSPFYGYTF. The DNA for the CDR3 is TGTGCCAGCAGCCAAGATCAGACAGGCAGCCCCTTCTATGGCTACACCTTC.

The V gene is TRBV19, the J gene TRBJ2-1; D ambiguous. Trimming left V 6 bases short and J 0 bases short, with 6 bases between. This CDR3 is built from 13 residues. The V gene's germline CDR1 is LNHDA and CDR2 SQIVND (reference sequence). This CDR3 is CASSLYSYNEQFF. In nucleotides, the CDR3 is TGTGCCAGTAGCCTATACTCCTACAATGAGCAGTTCTTC. Full variable domain (outside the CDR3, taken from reference TRBV19 and TRBJ2-1): DGGITQSPKYLFRKEGQNVTLSCEQNLNHDAMYWYRQDPGQGLRLIYYSQIVNDFQKGDIAEGYSVSREKKESFPLTVTSAQKNPTAFYLCASSLYSYNEQFFGPGTRLTVL.